Listed here are 2 T cell receptor beta chains from one sample, sequenced in a study of blood T cell repertoires in COVID-19 (dated by TCRdb to about 2020). Libraries came from the immunoSEQ multiplex PCR assay. Drawn from immuneACCESS, this table holds only the in-frame rearrangements with V and J called that TCRdb kept. Clones are partly lost; checked studies trace under half to an unresolved V gene and leave the rest unexplained. The sample records about 52,000 clones, about 90% of which are singletons. Together, the top ten hold 15% to 20% of the sample. Sequenced: peripheral blood. Source of these receptors: a human donor with active COVID-19. The donor label of this sample is uncertain.

CDR3 residues: CASSYPSAGGPADTQYF. In DNA form, the CDR3 reads TGTGCCAGCAGTTACCCCTCAGCGGGGGGGCCAGCAGATACGCAGTATTTT. V and J are TRBV6-2 or TRBV6-3 and TRBJ2-3; 10 positions agree with TRBD2. CDR3 length: 17 residues. V was pared by 2 bases and J by 4 bases, with 9 bases of the junction left unmatched. Germline values: CDR1 MNHEY, CDR2 SVGEGT.

The DNA for the CDR3 is TGTGCCAGCATCGGACAGGGAACCTACGAGCAGTACTTC. Its protein is CASIGQGTYEQYF. The chain recombines TRBV5-6 with TRBJ2-7; 8 bases match TRBD1. Losses at the gene ends were 6 bases for V and 2 bases for J; bases not matched to a gene: 4. Germline assignment: CDR1 SGHDT and CDR2 YYEEEE. This CDR3 has 13 residues.